This T cell receptor (beta chain) was captured in a study of OX40 agonist ivuxolimab in advanced cancers. Study details: Dose-escalation patients had hepatocellular carcinoma, melanoma, renal cell or head and neck cancer. Partial responses were achieved by three patients, one with hepatocellular carcinoma and two with cutaneous melanoma. Earlier treatment with anti-PD-1, anti-PD-L1 or anti-CTLA-4 was permitted, and under 50% had received some. General study findings and limits: Averaged across samples, CD8+ T cells carried more expanded clones than CD4+ did.

On this clone itself: Antigen unknown.

CDR3 size: 16 residues. J was trimmed by 1 base and V by 2 bases; bases with no gene match: 7. Per germline, CDR1 LGHNA and CDR2 YNFKEQ. Repertoires were generated with immunoSEQ multiplex PCR, while TCRdb's copy carries only in-frame clones and drops some. The sample contains tens of thousands of clones, roughly 84% of which appear only once. The source material was CD4+ or CD8+ T cells sorted from blood, sampled in a trial of the OX40 agonist ivuxolimab. The chain carries TRBV4-2 and TRBJ1-1, with TRBD1 matching over 7 bases. The clonotype originates from an adult with an advanced solid tumor such as melanoma, head and neck, liver or kidney cancer. The CDR3: CASSQFPGQTNTEAFF. CDR3 bases: TGTGCCAGCAGCCAATTTCCGGGACAGACGAACACTGAAGCTTTCTTT.